This T cell receptor beta chain is drawn from a study of blood T cell repertoires in COVID-19. Study as a whole: PBMCs, B-cell-depleted T cells, or T cells provided the cDNA or gDNA that made up the material.

This CDR3 spans 15 amino acids. Germline lookup yields CDR1 MNHEY and CDR2 SMNVEV (reference sequence). After removal of 5 bases from V and 0 bases from J, the junction contained 4 bases not matched to a gene. In the source study's methods: The authors estimated nucleated cell counts from reference gene primer amplification. This table comes from immunoSEQ multiplex PCR, and its TCRdb copy is limited to in-frame clones, with some not included. V and J calls and clone size are as listed in that table; D and trimming were resolved from the DNA. The sample yields 30,000 to 40,000 clones, roughly 80% seen once.

The V and J genes are TRBV27 and TRBJ1-3, with 7 bases that match TRBD1. This TCR was sampled from a man in his sixties or seventies with COVID-19, enrolled during active disease. The sample was peripheral blood. The CDR3 region is CASSVQGLSGNTIYF. The CDR3 DNA reads TGTGCCAGCAGTGTACAGGGGCTCTCTGGAAACACCATATATTTT.